This TCR beta chain appears in the sequencing data of a study of brain metastases from non-small cell lung cancer. Study-wide findings and caveats: Brain metastases had lower T-cell infiltration than primary tumors.

Deletions cut 5 bases from V and 4 bases from J, with 10 bases between. Looked up from germline, CDR1 is SGHRS and CDR2 is YFSETQ. CDR3 length equals 13 residues. The method was immunoSEQ multiplex PCR; TCRdb's version includes in-frame clones alone and lacks a portion of them. The data show more than 14,000 clones, over 75% seen once. The sample holds one count of this clone. Its specificity is unknown. The chain employs TRBV5-1 and TRBJ2-1; D unclear. This TCR derives from a donor at least 40 years old with non-small cell lung cancer. Sequenced input: primary lung tumor tissue. The DNA of the CDR3 is TGCGCCAGCAGTCCCGTCGGGTACAATGAGCAGTTCTTC. It encodes CASSPVGYNEQFF.